This TCR beta chain appears in the sequencing data of a study of tumor-infiltrating lymphocytes in primary liver carcinoma. Study at large: Treatment of the patients' primary liver carcinoma consisted of surgical resection. Study-wide results and limits: Since sampling was bulk and unsorted, CD4+ and CD8+ repertoires were not compared.

V was clipped by 3 bases and J by 6 bases; unmatched bases: 13. CDR3 length: 18 amino acids. Germline assignment: CDR1 SGHAT and CDR2 FQNNGV. In addition to blood RNA drawn from unsorted whole blood, germline DNA was extracted. A word on this clonotype: What it binds is not known.

cDNA specific to TCR beta was made from 450 to 650 ng of total RNA, with a constant-region primer employed for priming. ARM-PCR was slightly modified, and three nested multiplex PCR rounds with it gave rise to the TCR beta libraries. Two initial PCR rounds of roughly 10 cycles each paired TRBV1-TRBV30 forward primers with a C-beta reverse primer. Each CDR3 protein gets one entry after TCRdb re-called the multiplex PCR reads with MiXCR. The data contain about 350,000 distinct CDR3 sequences, approximately 65% of them singletons. This receptor was taken from a middle-aged man with primary liver carcinoma and hepatitis B virus infection. The J gene is TRBJ2-1, the V gene TRBV11-2; 11 nucleotides align to TRBD2. Sequencing was done on a sample of peripheral blood. CDR3 in amino acids: CASSLAAALAGACNEQFF. The CDR3 DNA sequence: TGTGCCAGCAGCTTGGCTGCAGCACTAGCGGGGGCCTGCAATGAGCAGTTCTTC.